The sequence of this T cell receptor beta chain was determined in a study of a mutant IDH1 vaccine in newly diagnosed glioma. The overall study: Week 35 was assigned to visit V12, and week 47 was assigned to visit V13.

V lost 0 bases and J 5 bases, leaving 13 bases between the germline ends. The V gene's germline CDR1 is LGHNA and CDR2 YNFKEQ. The CDR3 length is 15 residues. Study-wide points: In about 93% of patients, immune responses induced by the vaccine occurred.

To note about this clone: Antigen unknown.

Time point reported: week 47, end of study. What each vaccine dose contained was 300 ug of mutant IDH1 20-mer peptide, accompanied by topical imiquimod. Donors' newly diagnosed IDH1-mutant WHO grade 3 or 4 astrocytomas lacked nuclear ATRX. Profiled with immunoSEQ multiplex PCR; TCRdb holds only in-frame clones, not every one. This table holds 50,000 to 55,000 clones, less than 75% found once. The material sequenced was peripheral blood mononuclear cells (PBMCs), taken from a glioma patient whose treatment included an IDH1 peptide vaccine. The chain employs TRBV4-2 and TRBJ2-5; D is perhaps TRBD2 (6 bases). This sequence originates from a man between 35 and 55 years old with glioma. Some clones in this sample may be carry-over from other donors' samples. The CDR3 region is CASSQDGRRGETQYF. In DNA, the CDR3 is TGTGCCAGCAGCCAAGATGGGCGGAGGGGTGAGACCCAGTACTTC.